Detailed here is one T cell receptor beta chain. Trimming removed 1 base from V and 4 bases from J; junction bases left unmatched: 7. Germline V CDR1 and CDR2: SGHRS, YFSETQ. The CDR3 sequence is 16 residues long. This entry belongs to a study of shared clonotypes between healthy human individuals. Using immunoSEQ multiplex PCR, the repertoire was profiled, and TCRdb retains in-frame clones only, with some absent. Altogether roughly 2.5 million clones are present, more than 90% being singletons, with the ten largest covering over 0.12%. The material sequenced was naive CD4+ T cells sorted from blood. Noted subset: CD45RA+ positively selected. This receptor was identified in a young man in good health. The V and J genes are TRBV5-1 and TRBJ2-3; TRBD2 agrees at 9 bases. CDR3 region: CASSLLGGRAADTQYF. The DNA for the CDR3 is TGCGCCAGCAGCTTGCTAGGCGGGAGGGCGGCAGATACGCAGTATTTT.